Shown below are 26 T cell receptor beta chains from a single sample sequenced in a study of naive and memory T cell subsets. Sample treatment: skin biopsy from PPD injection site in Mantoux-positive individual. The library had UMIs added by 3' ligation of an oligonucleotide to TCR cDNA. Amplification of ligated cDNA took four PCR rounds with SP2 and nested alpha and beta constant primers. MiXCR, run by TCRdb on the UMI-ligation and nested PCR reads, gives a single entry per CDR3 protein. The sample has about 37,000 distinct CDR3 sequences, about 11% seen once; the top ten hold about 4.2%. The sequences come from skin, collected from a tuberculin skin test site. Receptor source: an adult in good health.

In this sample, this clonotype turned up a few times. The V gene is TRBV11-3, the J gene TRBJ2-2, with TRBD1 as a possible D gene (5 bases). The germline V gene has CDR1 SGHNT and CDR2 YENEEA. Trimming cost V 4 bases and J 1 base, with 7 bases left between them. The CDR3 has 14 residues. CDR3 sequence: CASSSTGNTGELFF. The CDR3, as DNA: TGTGCCAGCAGCTCAACAGGGAACACCGGGGAGCTGTTTTTT.

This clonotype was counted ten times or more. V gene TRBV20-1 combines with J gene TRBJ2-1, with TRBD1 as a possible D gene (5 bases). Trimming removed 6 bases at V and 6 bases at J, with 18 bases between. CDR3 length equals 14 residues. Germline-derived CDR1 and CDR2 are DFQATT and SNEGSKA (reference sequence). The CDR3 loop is CSARTRQGFNEQFF. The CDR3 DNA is TGCAGTGCCAGAACGCGGCAGGGTTTCAATGAGCAGTTCTTC.

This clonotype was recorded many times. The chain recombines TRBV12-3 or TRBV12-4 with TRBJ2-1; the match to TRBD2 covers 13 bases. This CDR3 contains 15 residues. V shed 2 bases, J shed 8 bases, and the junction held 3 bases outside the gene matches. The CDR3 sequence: CASSLPGTSGDEQFF. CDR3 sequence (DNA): TGTGCCAGCAGTTTACCCGGGACTAGCGGGGATGAGCAGTTCTTC.

The CDR3 spells CASRPLTTRSTEAFF. In DNA, the CDR3 is TGTGCCAGCAGACCCCTGACTACTAGGAGCACTGAAGCTTTCTTT. The V gene is TRBV6-2 or TRBV6-3, the J gene TRBJ1-1; D is uncertain. Germline CDR1 is MNHEY and CDR2 is SVGEGT. Trimming stripped 6 bases from V and 4 bases from J, with 18 bases between. The CDR3 spans 15 residues.

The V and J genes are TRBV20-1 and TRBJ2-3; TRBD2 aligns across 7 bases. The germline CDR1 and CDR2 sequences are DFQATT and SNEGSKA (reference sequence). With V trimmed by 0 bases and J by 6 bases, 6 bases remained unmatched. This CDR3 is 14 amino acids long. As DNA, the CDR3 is TGCAGTGCTAGAGATCCGGGGGGTAGCGATACGCAGTATTTT. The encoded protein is CSARDPGGSDTQYF.

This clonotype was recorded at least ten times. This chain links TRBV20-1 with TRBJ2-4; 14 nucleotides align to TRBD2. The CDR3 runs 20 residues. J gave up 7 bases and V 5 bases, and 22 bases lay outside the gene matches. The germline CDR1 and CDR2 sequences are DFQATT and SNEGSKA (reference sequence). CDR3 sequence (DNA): TGCAGTGCTTCAGGATTGGGGGGACTAGCGGGAGCTCGGGTTGCGAACATTCAGTACTTC. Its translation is CSASGLGGLAGARVANIQYF.

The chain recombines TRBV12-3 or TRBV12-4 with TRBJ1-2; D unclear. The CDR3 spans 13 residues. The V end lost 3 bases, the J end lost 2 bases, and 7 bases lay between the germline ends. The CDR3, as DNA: TGTGCCAGCAGTTTCCAGGAGAACTATGGCTACACCTTC. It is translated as CASSFQENYGYTF.

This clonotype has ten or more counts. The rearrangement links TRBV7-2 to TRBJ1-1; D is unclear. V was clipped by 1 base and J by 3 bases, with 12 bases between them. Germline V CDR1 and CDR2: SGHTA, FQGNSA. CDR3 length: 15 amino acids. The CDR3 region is CASSLVGQPYTEAFF. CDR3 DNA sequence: TGTGCCAGCAGCTTAGTCGGGCAGCCTTACACTGAAGCTTTCTTT.

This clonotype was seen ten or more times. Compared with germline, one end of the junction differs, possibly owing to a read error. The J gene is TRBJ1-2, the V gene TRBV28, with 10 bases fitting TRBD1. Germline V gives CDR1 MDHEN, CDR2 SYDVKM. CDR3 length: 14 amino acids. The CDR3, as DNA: TGTGCCAGCAGTTTGGGACAGGGGAACTATGGCGACACCTTC. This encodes CASSLGQGNYGDTF.

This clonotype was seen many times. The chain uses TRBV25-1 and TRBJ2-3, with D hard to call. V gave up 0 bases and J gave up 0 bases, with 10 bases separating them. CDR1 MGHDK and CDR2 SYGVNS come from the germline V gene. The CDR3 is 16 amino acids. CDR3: CASSEYDSSSTDTQYF. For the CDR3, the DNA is TGTGCCAGCAGTGAATATGACTCGTCTAGCACAGATACGCAGTATTTT.

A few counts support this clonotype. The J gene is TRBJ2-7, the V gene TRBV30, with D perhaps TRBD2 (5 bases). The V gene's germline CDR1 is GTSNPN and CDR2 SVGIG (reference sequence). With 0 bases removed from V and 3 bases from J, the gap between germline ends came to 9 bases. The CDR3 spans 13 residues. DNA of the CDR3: TGTGCCTGGAGTGTATCCGCGGGCTACGAGCAGTACTTC. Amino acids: CAWSVSAGYEQYF. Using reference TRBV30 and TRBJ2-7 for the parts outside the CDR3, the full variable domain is SQTIHQWPATLVQPVGSPLSLECTVEGTSNPNLYWYRQAAGRGLQLLFYSVGIGQISSEVPQNLSASRPQDRQFILSSKKLLLSDSGFYLCAWSVSAGYEQYFGPGTRLTVT.

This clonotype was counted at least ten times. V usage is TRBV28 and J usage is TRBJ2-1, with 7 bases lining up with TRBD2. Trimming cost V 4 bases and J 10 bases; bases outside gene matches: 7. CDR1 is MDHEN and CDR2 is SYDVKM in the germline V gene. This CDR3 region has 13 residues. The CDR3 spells CASSSRTSREQFF. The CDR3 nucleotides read TGTGCCAGCAGTTCACGGACTAGTCGCGAGCAGTTCTTC.

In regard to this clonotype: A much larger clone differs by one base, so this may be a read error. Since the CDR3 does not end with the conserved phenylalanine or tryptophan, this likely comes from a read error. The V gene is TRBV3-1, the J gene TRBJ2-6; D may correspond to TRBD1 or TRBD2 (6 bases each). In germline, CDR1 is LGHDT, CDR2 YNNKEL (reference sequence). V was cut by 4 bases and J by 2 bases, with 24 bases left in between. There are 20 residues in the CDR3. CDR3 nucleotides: TGTGCCAGCAGCCCCCGTAGCGCCTTAGGGGGGCGAGCTGGGGCCAACGTCCTGACTATC. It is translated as CASSPRSALGGRAGANVLTI.

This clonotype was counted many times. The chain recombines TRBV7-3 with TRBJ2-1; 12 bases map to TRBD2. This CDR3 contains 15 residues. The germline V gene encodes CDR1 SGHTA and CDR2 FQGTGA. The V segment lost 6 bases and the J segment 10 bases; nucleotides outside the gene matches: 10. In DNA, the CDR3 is TGTGCCAGCAGTACAAACCTAGCGGGGGGGAACGAGCAGTTCTTC. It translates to CASSTNLAGGNEQFF.

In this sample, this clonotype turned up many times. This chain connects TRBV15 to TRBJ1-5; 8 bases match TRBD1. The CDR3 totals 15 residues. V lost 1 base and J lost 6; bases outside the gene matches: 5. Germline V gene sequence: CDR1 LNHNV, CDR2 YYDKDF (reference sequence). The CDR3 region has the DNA TGTGCCACCAGCAGAGTAGGACAGGGTAGTCAGCCCCAGCATTTT. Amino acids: CATSRVGQGSQPQHF. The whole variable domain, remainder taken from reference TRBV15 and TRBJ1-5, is DAMVIQNPRYQVTQFGKPVTLSCSQTLNHNVMYWYQQKSSQAPKLLFHYYDKDFNNEADTPDNFQSRRPNTSFCFLDIRSPGLGDTAMYLCATSRVGQGSQPQHFGDGTRLSIL.

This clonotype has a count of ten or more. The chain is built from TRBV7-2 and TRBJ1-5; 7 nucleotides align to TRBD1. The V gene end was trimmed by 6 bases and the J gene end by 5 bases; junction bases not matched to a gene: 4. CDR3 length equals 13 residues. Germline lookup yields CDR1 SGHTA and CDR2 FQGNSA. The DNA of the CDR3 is TGTGCCAGCAGTCCAGACAGGGATCAGCCCCAGCATTTT. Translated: CASSPDRDQPQHF.

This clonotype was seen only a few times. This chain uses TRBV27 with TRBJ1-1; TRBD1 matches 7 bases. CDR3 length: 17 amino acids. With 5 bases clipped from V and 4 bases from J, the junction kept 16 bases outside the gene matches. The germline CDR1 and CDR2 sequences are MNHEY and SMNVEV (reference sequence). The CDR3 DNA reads TGTGCCAGCAGTCCCTACGACAGGGTGCCCCACGGCACTGAAGCTTTCTTT. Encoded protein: CASSPYDRVPHGTEAFF.

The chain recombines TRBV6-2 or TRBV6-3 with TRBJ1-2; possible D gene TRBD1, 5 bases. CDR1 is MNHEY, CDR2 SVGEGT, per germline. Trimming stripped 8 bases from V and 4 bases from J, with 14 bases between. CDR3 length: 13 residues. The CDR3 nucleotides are TGTGCCAGCCGACAGACAGCCGTCTATGGCTACACCTTC. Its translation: CASRQTAVYGYTF.

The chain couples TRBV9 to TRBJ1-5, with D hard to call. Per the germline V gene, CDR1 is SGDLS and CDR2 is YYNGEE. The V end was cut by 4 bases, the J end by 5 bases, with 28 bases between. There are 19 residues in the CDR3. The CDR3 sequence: CASSPLSSASHSRDQPQHF. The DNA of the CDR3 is TGTGCCAGCAGCCCGCTCTCCTCGGCCAGTCATTCGCGGGATCAGCCCCAGCATTTT.

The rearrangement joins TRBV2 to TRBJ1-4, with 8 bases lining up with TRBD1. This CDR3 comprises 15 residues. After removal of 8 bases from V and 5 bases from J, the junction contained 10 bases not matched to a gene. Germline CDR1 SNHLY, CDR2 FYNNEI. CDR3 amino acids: CASQGAVLLNEKLFF. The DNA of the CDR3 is TGTGCCAGCCAGGGGGCCGTACTGTTAAATGAAAAACTGTTTTTT.

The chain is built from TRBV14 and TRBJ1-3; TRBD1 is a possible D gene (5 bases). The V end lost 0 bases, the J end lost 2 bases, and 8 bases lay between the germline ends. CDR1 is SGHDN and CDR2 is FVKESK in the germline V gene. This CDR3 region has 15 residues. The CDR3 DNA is TGTGCCAGCAGCCAAGATTTCAGGGCTGGAAACACCATATATTTT. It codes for CASSQDFRAGNTIYF.

As DNA, the CDR3 is TGTGCCAGCAGCGTCGGCAGTCTGAACACTGAAGCTTTCTTT. Its translation is CASSVGSLNTEAFF. This chain joins TRBV9 and TRBJ1-1; D call uncertain. CDR1 is SGDLS, CDR2 YYNGEE, per germline. Trimming removed 2 bases from V and 0 bases from J, with 8 bases in between. The CDR3 covers 14 residues. Looking up the rest from reference TRBV9 and TRBJ1-1 gives the full variable domain: DSGVTQTPKHLITATGQRVTLRCSPRSGDLSVYWYQQSLDQGLQFLIQYYNGEERAKGNILERFSAQQFPDLHSELNLSSLELGDSALYFCASSVGSLNTEAFFGQGTRLTVV.

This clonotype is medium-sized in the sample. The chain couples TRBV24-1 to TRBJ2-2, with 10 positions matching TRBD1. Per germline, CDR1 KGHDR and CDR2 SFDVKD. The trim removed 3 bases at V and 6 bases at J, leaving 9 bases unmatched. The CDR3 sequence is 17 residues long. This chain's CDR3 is CATSDASGQGRPGELFF. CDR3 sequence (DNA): TGTGCCACCAGTGATGCCTCGGGACAGGGGAGGCCCGGGGAGCTGTTTTTT.

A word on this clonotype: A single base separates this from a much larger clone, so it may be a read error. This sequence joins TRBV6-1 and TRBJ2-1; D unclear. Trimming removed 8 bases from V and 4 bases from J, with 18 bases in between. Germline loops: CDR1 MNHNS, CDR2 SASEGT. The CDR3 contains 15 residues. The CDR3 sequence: CASPNPGHGYNEQFF. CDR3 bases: TGTGCCAGCCCTAACCCTGGTCATGGATACAATGAGCAGTTCTTC.

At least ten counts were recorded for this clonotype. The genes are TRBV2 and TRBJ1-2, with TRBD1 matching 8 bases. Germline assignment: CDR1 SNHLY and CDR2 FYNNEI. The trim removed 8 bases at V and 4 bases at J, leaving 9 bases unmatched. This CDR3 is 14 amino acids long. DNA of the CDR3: TGTGCCAGCCGGAATACAGGGGGTGCCTATGGCTACACCTTC. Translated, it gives CASRNTGGAYGYTF.

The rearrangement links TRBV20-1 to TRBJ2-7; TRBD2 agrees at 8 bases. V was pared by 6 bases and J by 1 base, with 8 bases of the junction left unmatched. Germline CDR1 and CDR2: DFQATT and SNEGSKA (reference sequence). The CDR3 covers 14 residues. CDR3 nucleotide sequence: TGCAGTGCCCACCGGACGGGAGGGTCCTACGAGCAGTACTTC. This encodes CSAHRTGGSYEQYF.